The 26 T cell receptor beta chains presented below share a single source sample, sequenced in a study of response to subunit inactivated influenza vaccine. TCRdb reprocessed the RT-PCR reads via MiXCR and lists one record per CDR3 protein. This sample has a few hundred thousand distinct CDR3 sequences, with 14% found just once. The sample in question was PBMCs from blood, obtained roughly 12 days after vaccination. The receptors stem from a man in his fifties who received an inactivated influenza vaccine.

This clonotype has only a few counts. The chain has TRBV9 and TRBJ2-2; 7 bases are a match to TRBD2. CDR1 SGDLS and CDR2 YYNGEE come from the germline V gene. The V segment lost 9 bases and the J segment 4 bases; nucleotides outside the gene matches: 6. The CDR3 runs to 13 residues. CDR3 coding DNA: TGTGCCACGGGGAGGGAGGTCACCGGGGAGCTGTTTTTT. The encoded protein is CATGREVTGELFF.

The DNA for the CDR3 is TGTGCCAGCAGTCCTGACAGGGTTGGCGGTCAGCCCCAGCATTTT. Translated: CASSPDRVGGQPQHF. This rearrangement joins TRBV6-1 to TRBJ1-5; 7 bases align to TRBD1. The germline CDR1 and CDR2 sequences are MNHNS and SASEGT. J was trimmed by 6 bases and V by 5 bases; bases with no gene match: 10. The CDR3 has 15 amino acids.

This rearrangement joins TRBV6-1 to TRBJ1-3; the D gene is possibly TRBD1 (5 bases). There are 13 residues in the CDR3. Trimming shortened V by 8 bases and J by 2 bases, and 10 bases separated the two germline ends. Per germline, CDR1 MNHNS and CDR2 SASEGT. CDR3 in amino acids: CASGGGTGNTIYF. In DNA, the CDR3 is TGTGCCAGCGGCGGGGGAACTGGAAACACCATATATTTT.

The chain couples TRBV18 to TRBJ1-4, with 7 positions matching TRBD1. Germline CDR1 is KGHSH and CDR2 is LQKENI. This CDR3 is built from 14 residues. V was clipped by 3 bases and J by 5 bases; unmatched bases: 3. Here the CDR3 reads CASSPRQGNEKLFF. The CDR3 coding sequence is TGTGCCAGCTCACCTCGACAGGGCAATGAAAAACTGTTTTTT. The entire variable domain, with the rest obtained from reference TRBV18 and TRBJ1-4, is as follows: NAGVMQNPRHLVRRRGQEARLRCSPMKGHSHVYWYRQLPEEGLKFMVYLQKENIIDESGMPKERFSAEFPKEGPSILRIQQVVRGDSAAYFCASSPRQGNEKLFFGSGTQLSVL.

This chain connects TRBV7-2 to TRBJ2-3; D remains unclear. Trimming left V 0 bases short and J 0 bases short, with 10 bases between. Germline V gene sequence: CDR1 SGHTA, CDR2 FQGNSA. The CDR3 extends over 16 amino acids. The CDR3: CASSLAPPASTDTQYF. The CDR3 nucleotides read TGTGCCAGCAGCTTAGCGCCCCCAGCAAGCACAGATACGCAGTATTTT. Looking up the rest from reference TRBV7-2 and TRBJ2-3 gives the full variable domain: GAGVSQSPSNKVTEKGKDVELRCDPISGHTALYWYRQSLGQGLEFLIYFQGNSAPDKSGLPSDRFSAERTGGSVSTLTIQRTQQEDSAVYLCASSLAPPASTDTQYFGPGTRLTVL.

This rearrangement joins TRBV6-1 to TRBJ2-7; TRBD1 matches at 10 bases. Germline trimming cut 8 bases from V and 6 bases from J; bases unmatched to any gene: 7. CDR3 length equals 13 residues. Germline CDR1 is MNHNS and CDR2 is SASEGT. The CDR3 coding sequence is TGTGCCAGCCAGGACAGGGGGAGGCGCGAGCAGTACTTC. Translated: CASQDRGRREQYF.

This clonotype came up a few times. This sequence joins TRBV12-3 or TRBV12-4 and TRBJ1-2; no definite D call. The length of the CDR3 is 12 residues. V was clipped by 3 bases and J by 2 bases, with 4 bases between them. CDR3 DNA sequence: TGTGCCAGCAGTTTGCAAAACTATGGCTACACCTTC. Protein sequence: CASSLQNYGYTF.

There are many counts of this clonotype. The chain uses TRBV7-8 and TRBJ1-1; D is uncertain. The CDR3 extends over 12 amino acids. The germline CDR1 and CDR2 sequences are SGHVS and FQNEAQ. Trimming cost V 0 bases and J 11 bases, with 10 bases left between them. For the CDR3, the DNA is TGTGCCAGCAGCTTAGCCAGACGGACCGCTTTCTTT. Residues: CASSLARRTAFF.

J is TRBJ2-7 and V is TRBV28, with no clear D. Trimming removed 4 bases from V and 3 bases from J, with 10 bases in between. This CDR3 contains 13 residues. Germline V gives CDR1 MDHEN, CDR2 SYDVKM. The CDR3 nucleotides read TGTGCCAGCAGTTCACCAGGACGCTACGAGCAGTACTTC. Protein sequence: CASSSPGRYEQYF.

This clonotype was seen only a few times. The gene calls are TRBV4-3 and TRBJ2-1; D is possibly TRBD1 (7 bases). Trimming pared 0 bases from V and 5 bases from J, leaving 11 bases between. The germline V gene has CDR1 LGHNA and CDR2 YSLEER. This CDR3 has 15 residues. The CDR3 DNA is TGCGCCAGCAGCCAAGACAGGGGGGTGGACAATGAGCAGTTCTTC. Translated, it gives CASSQDRGVDNEQFF.

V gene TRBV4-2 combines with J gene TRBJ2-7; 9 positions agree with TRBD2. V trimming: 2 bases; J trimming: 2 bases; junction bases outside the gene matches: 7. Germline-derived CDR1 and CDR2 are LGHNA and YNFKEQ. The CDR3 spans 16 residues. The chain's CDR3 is CASSQREPSGAYEQYF. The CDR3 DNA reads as TGTGCCAGCAGCCAACGGGAACCTAGCGGGGCCTACGAGCAGTACTTC.

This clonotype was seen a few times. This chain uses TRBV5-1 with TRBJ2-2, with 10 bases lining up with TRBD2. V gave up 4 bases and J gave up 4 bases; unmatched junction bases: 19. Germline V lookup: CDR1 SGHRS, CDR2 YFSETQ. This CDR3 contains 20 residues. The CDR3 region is CASSGSGGSLGPPGTGELFF. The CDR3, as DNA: TGCGCCAGCAGCGGTAGCGGGGGGTCATTAGGTCCCCCAGGCACCGGGGAGCTGTTTTTT.

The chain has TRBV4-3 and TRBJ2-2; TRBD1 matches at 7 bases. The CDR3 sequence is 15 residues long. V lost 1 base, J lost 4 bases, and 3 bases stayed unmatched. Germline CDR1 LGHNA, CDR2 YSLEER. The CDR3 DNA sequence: TGCGCCAGCAGCCAAGGCAGACAGGGCACCGGGGAGCTGTTTTTT. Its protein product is CASSQGRQGTGELFF.

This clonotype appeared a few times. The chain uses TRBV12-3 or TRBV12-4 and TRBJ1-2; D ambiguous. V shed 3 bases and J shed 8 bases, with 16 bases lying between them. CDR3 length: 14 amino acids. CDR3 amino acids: CASSLESRTGGYTF. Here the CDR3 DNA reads TGTGCCAGCAGTTTGGAGAGTCGTACCGGAGGCTACACCTTC.

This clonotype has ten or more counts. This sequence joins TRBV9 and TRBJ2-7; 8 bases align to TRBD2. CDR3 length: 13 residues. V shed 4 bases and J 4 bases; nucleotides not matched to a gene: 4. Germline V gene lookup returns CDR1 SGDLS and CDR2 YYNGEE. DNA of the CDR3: TGTGCCAGCAGCCCGCGGGAGGCGTACGAGCAGTACTTC. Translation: CASSPREAYEQYF.

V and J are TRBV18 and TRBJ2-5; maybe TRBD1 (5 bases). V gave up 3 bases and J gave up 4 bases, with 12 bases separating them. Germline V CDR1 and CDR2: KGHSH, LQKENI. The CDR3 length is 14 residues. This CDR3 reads CASSPRQSRETQYF. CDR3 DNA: TGTGCCAGCTCACCGCGACAGAGCAGAGAGACCCAGTACTTC.

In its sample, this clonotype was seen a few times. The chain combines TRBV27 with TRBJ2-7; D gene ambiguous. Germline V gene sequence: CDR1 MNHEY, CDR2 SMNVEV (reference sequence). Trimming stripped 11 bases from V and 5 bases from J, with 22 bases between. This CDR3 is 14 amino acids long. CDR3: CAPVRQPQCNEQYF. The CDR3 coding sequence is TGTGCCCCAGTTCGTCAGCCTCAGTGCAACGAGCAGTACTTC.

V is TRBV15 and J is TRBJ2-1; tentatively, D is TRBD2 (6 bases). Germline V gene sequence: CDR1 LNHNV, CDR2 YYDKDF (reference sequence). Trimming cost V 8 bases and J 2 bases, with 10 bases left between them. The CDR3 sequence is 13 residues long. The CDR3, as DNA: TGTGCCACCGGGGGAGGCCCCTACAATGAGCAGTTCTTC. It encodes CATGGGPYNEQFF. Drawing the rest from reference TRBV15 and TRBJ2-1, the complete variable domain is DAMVIQNPRYQVTQFGKPVTLSCSQTLNHNVMYWYQQKSSQAPKLLFHYYDKDFNNEADTPDNFQSRRPNTSFCFLDIRSPGLGDTAMYLCATGGGPYNEQFFGPGTRLTVL.

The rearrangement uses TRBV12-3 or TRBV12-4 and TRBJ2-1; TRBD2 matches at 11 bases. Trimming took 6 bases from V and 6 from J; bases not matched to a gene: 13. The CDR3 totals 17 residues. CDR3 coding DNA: TGTGCCAGCAGAAAAAGACCCGGGACTAGCGGATCCAATGAGCAGTTCTTC. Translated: CASRKRPGTSGSNEQFF.

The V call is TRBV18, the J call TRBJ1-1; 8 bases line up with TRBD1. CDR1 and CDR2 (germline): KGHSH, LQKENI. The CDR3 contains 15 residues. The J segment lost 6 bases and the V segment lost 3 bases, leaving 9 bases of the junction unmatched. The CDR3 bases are TGTGCCAGCTCACCCGGACAGGGACGGCTACCTGAAGCTTTCTTT. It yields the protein CASSPGQGRLPEAFF.

The CDR3 nucleotides read TGTGCCAGCAGCCAAGAGGGGGGACAGGGCGAGCAGTTCTTC. Its translation: CASSQEGGQGEQFF. The chain is built from TRBV4-2 and TRBJ2-1, with 9 positions matching TRBD1. With 0 bases clipped from V and 10 bases from J, the junction kept 4 bases outside the gene matches. This CDR3 has 14 amino acids. Germline V gene lookup returns CDR1 LGHNA and CDR2 YNFKEQ.

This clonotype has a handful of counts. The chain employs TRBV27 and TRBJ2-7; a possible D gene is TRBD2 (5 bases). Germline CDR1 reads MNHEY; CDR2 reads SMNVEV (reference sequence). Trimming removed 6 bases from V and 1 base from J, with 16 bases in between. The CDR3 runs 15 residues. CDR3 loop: CASRLGGRGSYEQYF. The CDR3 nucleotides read TGTGCCAGCAGGCTTGGAGGCCGGGGTTCCTACGAGCAGTACTTC.

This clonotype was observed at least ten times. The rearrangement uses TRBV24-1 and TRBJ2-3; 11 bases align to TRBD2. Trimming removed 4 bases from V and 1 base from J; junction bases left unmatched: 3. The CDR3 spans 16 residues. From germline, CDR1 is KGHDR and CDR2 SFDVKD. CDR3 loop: CATSERLAGRTDTQYF. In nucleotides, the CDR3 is TGTGCCACCAGTGAGCGACTAGCGGGGCGCACAGATACGCAGTATTTT.

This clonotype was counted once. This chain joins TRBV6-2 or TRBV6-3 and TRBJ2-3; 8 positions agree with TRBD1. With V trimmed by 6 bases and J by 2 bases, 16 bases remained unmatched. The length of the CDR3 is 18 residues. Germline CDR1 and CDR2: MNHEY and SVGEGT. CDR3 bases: TGTGCCAGCAGCATCCGGCCCGGACAGGGCAGATTCACAGATACGCAGTATTTT. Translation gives CASSIRPGQGRFTDTQYF.

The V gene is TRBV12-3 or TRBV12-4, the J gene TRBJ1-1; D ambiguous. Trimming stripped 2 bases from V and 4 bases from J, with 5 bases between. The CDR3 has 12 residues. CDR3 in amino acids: CASSLSFTEAFF. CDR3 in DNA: TGTGCCAGCAGTTTATCCTTCACTGAAGCTTTCTTT.

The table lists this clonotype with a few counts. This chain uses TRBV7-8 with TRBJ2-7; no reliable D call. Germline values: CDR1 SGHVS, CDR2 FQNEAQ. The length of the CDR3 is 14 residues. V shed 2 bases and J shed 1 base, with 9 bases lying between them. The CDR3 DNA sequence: TGTGCCAGCAGCTTATACAGCCCTTCCTACGAGCAGTACTTC. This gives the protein CASSLYSPSYEQYF.